What follows are 11 T cell receptor beta chains derived from one specimen sequenced in a study of cytomegalovirus exposure and HLA in healthy donors. Primers for the PCR totalled 60 Vbeta and 13 Jbeta. Clones were sequenced by immunoSEQ multiplex PCR, and TCRdb holds only the in-frame ones, with some missing. The repertoire holds over 110,000 clones, with approximately 80% as singletons. Sequenced: PBMCs. The receptors derive from a male donor in good health and CMV-seropositive.

This clone was picked up one time. The CDR3 DNA follows: TGTGCCGGCTTACAGGGGGCGGGCAAAAACATTCAGTACTTC. This gives the protein CAGLQGAGKNIQYF. The chain carries TRBV2 and TRBJ2-4; TRBD1 matches at 9 bases. With V trimmed by 11 bases and J by 3 bases, 8 bases remained unmatched. Germline CDR1 SNHLY, CDR2 FYNNEI. This CDR3 is 14 amino acids long.

The table lists this clone with a few counts. This chain uses TRBV4-1 with TRBJ2-6, with 8 bases matching TRBD1. The germline CDR1 and CDR2 sequences are MGHRA and YSYEKL. After removal of 4 bases from V and 7 bases from J, the junction contained 6 bases not matched to a gene. The length of the CDR3 is 15 residues. CDR3: CASSPWTGPANVLTF. The DNA of the CDR3 is TGCGCCAGCAGCCCCTGGACAGGGCCAGCCAACGTCCTGACTTTC.

The genes are TRBV5-6 and TRBJ1-2, with a possible D match to TRBD1 (5 bases). Germline CDR1 is SGHDT and CDR2 is YYEEEE. This CDR3 contains 15 residues. V was trimmed by 0 bases and J by 0 bases, leaving 9 bases between them. The CDR3: CASSLGGHSNYGYTF. The CDR3 nucleotides are TGTGCCAGCAGCTTGGGTGGACATTCTAACTATGGCTACACCTTC.

The V gene is TRBV19, the J gene TRBJ2-1, with 9 bases matching TRBD2. CDR1 and CDR2 (germline): LNHDA, SQIVND (reference sequence). V shed 6 bases, J shed 0 bases, and the junction held 6 bases outside the gene matches. The CDR3 loop spans 16 amino acids. CDR3 nucleotides: TGTGCCAGTAGGGGACTAGCCTGGGGCTCCTACAATGAGCAGTTCTTC. It translates to CASRGLAWGSYNEQFF.

The chain recombines TRBV4-3 with TRBJ1-1; unclear D gene. Between the trimmed V and J ends, which lost 0 bases and 1 base, there was a span of 12 bases. Germline values: CDR1 LGHNA, CDR2 YSLEER. This CDR3 has 16 amino acids. CDR3 DNA sequence: TGCGCCAGCAGCCAAGATAGTTCTTTCTGGAACACTGAAGCTTTCTTT. It encodes CASSQDSSFWNTEAFF.

The rearrangement uses TRBV4-2 and TRBJ1-3; 8 bases are a match to TRBD1. This CDR3 spans 16 amino acids. From germline, CDR1 is LGHNA and CDR2 YNFKEQ. With 3 bases clipped from V and 0 bases from J, the junction kept 4 bases outside the gene matches. In DNA, the CDR3 is TGTGCCAGCAGCCATCCGGACAGGGCCTCTGGAAACACCATATATTTT. Amino acid sequence: CASSHPDRASGNTIYF.

J is TRBJ2-2 and V is TRBV7-8, with 11 bases fitting TRBD2. Germline V gives CDR1 SGHVS, CDR2 FQNEAQ. Trimming at V came to 1 base and at J to 7 bases, leaving 8 bases not matched to a gene. The CDR3 is 17 residues long. CDR3: CASSLDSSGGPGGELFF. DNA of the CDR3: TGTGCCAGCAGCTTAGACTCTAGCGGGGGGCCGGGCGGGGAGCTGTTTTTT.

The CDR3 region has the DNA TGTGCCAGCAGGCCTGGGACAGGGCCTACCTACGAGCAGTACTTC. Its protein is CASRPGTGPTYEQYF. This rearrangement joins TRBV2 to TRBJ2-7; 9 bases line up with TRBD1. This CDR3 has 15 residues. V was clipped by 6 bases and J by 2 bases; unmatched bases: 8. Per the germline V gene, CDR1 is SNHLY and CDR2 is FYNNEI.

In its sample, this clone was seen a few times. V gene TRBV7-9 combines with J gene TRBJ1-1; tentative D call: TRBD1 (5 bases). CDR3 length: 14 amino acids. The V gene's germline CDR1 is SEHNR and CDR2 FQNEAQ (reference sequence). The V and J ends lost 5 bases and 4 bases respectively, with 14 bases between them. In DNA, the CDR3 is TGTGCCAGCAGCCCTATGTGGGGGGGCACTGAAGCTTTCTTT. Its protein is CASSPMWGGTEAFF.

The rearrangement joins TRBV11-2 to TRBJ1-4; 8 bases map to TRBD1. Trimming removed 1 base from V and 7 bases from J; junction bases left unmatched: 5. The CDR3 totals 15 residues. Germline lookup yields CDR1 SGHAT and CDR2 FQNNGV. This CDR3 reads CASSLVVDRAEKLFF. The CDR3 DNA follows: TGTGCCAGCAGCTTAGTAGTGGACAGGGCTGAAAAACTGTTTTTT.

The rearrangement links TRBV30 to TRBJ1-5; 9 positions match TRBD1. Germline assignment: CDR1 GTSNPN and CDR2 SVGIG (reference sequence). CDR3 length equals 13 residues. V shed 8 bases, J shed 2 bases, and the junction held 4 bases outside the gene matches. CDR3 in amino acids: CAVGQGGNQPQHF. The CDR3 region has the DNA TGTGCCGTGGGACAGGGAGGCAATCAGCCCCAGCATTTT.